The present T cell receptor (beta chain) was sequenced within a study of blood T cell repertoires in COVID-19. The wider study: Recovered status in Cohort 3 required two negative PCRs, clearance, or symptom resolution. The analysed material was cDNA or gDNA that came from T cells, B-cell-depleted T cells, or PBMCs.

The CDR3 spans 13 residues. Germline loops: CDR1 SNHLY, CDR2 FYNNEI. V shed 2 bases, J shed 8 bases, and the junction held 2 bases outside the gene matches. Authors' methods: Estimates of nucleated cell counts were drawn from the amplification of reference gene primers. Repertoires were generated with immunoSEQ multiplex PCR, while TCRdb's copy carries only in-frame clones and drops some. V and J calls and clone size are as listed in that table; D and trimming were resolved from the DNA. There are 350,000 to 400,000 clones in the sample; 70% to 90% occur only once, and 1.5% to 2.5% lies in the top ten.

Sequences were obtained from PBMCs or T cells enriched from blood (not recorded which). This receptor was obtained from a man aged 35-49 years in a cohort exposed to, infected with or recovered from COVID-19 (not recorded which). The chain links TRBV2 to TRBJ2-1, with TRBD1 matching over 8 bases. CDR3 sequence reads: CASSEWTGYEQFF. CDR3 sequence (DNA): TGTGCCAGCAGTGAATGGACAGGGTATGAGCAGTTCTTC.